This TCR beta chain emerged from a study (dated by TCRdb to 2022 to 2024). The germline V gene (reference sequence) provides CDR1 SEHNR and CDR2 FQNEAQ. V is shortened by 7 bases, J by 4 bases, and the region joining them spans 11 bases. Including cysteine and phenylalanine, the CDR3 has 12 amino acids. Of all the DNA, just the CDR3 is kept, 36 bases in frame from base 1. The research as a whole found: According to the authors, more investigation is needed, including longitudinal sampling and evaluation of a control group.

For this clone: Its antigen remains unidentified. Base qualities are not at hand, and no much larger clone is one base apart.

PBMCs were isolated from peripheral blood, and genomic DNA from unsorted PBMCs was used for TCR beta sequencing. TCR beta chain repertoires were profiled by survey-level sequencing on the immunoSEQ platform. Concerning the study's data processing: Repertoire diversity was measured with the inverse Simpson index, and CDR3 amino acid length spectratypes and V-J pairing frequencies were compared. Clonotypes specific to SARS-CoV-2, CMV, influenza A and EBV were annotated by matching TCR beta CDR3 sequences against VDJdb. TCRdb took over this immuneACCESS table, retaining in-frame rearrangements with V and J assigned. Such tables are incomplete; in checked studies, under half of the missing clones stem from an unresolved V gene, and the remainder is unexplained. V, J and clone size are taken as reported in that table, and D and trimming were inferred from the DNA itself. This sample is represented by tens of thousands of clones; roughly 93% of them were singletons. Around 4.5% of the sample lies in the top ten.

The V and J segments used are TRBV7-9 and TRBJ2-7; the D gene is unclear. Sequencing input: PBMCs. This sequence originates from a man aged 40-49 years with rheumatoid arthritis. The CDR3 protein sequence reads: CASTSLTYEQYF. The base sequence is TGTGCCAGCACCTCCTTGACGTACGAGCAGTACTTC.